This TCR beta chain was profiled in a study of blood T cell repertoires in COVID-19. On the study more broadly: The analysed material was cDNA or gDNA that came from T cells, B-cell-depleted T cells, or PBMCs.

Authors' methods: How many nucleated cells were present was estimated from reference gene primer amplification. TCRdb's table, derived via immunoSEQ multiplex PCR, lists solely in-frame clones and lacks some. V, J and clone size derive from that table, while D and trimming were established from the DNA sequence. This table has around 380,000 clones, approximately 89% appearing once. Trimming left V 4 bases short and J 5 bases short, with 12 bases between. The CDR3 length is 14 residues. CDR1 and CDR2 (germline): SEHNR, FQNEAQ (reference sequence). The sequencing input was PBMCs or T cells enriched from blood (not recorded which). This chain connects TRBV7-9 to TRBJ2-1, with D possibly TRBD2 on 7 matching bases. The sequence derives from a young man who had recovered from COVID-19. The CDR3 DNA is TGTGCCAGCAGCTCCCGGGGGGCCGACAATGAGCAGTTCTTC. It is translated as CASSSRGADNEQFF.